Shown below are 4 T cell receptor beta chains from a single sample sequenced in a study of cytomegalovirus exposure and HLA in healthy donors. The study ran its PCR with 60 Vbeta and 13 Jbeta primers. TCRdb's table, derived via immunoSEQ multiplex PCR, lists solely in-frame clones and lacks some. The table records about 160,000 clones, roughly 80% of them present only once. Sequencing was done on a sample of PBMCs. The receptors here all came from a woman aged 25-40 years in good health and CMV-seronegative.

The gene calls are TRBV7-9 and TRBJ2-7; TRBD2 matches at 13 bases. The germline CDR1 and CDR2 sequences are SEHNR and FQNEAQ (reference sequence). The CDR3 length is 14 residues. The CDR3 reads CAGGTSGNSYEQYF. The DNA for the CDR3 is TGTGCTGGAGGGACTAGCGGGAATTCCTACGAGCAGTACTTC.

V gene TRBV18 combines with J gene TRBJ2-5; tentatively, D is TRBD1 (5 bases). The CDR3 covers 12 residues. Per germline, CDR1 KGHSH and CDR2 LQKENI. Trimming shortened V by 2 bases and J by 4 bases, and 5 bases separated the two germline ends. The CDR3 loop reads CASSPGAETQYF. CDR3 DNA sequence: TGTGCCAGCTCACCAGGGGCAGAGACCCAGTACTTC.

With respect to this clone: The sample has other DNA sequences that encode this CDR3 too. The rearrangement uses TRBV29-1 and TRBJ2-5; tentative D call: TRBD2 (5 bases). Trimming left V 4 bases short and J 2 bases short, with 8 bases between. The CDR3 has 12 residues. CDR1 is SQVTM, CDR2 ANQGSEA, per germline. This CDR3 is CSVVPGQETQYF. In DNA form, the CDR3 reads TGCAGCGTTGTGCCGGGGCAAGAGACCCAGTACTTC.

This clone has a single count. The CDR3 region is CAWGGSRWSTDTQYF. CDR3 bases: TGTGCCTGGGGCGGGAGTCGGTGGAGCACAGATACGCAGTATTTT. The J gene is TRBJ2-3, the V gene TRBV30, with TRBD2 matching 7 bases. The V gene's germline CDR1 is GTSNPN and CDR2 SVGIG (reference sequence). The V segment lost 5 bases and the J segment 0 bases; nucleotides outside the gene matches: 8. The CDR3 consists of 15 residues. Full variable domain (remainder filled in from reference TRBV30 and TRBJ2-3): SQTIHQWPATLVQPVGSPLSLECTVEGTSNPNLYWYRQAAGRGLQLLFYSVGIGQISSEVPQNLSASRPQDRQFILSSKKLLLSDSGFYLCAWGGSRWSTDTQYFGPGTRLTVL.